This TCR beta chain stems from a study of beta chain features in type 1 diabetes. Study-wide findings and caveats: Type 1 diabetes patients had TCRB CDR3s that were shorter (moderately but significantly so) in all four CD4+ subsets. Overrepresentation of cells with high TCR expression could result from cDNA sequencing.

This CDR3 is built from 16 residues. The V gene lost 0 bases and the J gene lost 7 bases, with 15 bases spanning the gap. Looked up from germline, CDR1 is LGHNA and CDR2 is YSLEER. Sorting produced populations that all topped 95% purity. Comments on this clone: Its antigen is as yet unknown.

The whole isolated RNA underwent reverse transcription, so sequencing captured expressed TCRB transcripts. Profiled with immunoSEQ multiplex PCR; TCRdb holds only in-frame clones, not every one. The data hold approximately 170,000 clones, with approximately 8.4% observed a single time. This chain uses TRBV4-3 with TRBJ2-2; D is possibly TRBD2 (5 bases). The receptor comes from a woman between 18 and 29 years old in good health. The sequencing sample was made of central memory CD4+ T cells from blood. The CDR3 sequence: CASSQEADYLRGELFF. The CDR3 DNA follows: TGCGCCAGCAGCCAAGAGGCTGACTACCTTCGCGGGGAGCTGTTTTTT.